The 5 T cell receptor beta chains below were found in one sample sequenced in a study of HIV-infected children after antiretroviral therapy interruption. Described treatment: PENTA 11 planned treatment interruption arm or continuous ART arm. RNA-based 3' RACE libraries used unique molecular identifiers. From the 3' RACE reads, TCRdb called clonotypes with MiXCR, one entry per CDR3 protein. The table shows about 46,000 distinct CDR3 sequences, with roughly 4.5% occurring only once. Sample: CD45RA+ CD4+ T cells from PBMCs, pooled from several time points, taken from a donor given antiretroviral therapy, either interrupted or continuous. The subset was: naive CD4+ CD45RA+ CD45RO- T cells. The receptors stem from a pool of human donors with HIV.

This clonotype was detected ten times or more. One end of the junction fails to match germline, which may point to a read error. This chain uses TRBV25-1 with TRBJ2-1; D might be TRBD2 (6 bases). From germline, CDR1 is MGHDK and CDR2 SYGVNS. CDR3 size: 12 residues. The chain's CDR3 is CASSGDRDSRLF. CDR3 sequence (DNA): TGTGCCAGCAGTGGAGACCGGGACTCCAGACTCTTC.

In its sample, this clonotype was seen many times. The chain uses TRBV3-1 and TRBJ2-1, with D unclear. This CDR3 is 15 amino acids long. V dropped 1 base and J dropped 2 bases, with 9 bases sitting between them. CDR1 and CDR2 (germline): LGHDT, YNNKEL (reference sequence). The CDR3 here is CASSQGARAYNEQFF. The CDR3, as DNA: TGTGCCAGCAGCCAAGGCGCCCGGGCCTACAATGAGCAGTTCTTC.

This clonotype was counted at least ten times. The genes are TRBV12-3 or TRBV12-4 and TRBJ1-2; weak D call: TRBD1 (5 bases). CDR3 size: 15 residues. The V and J ends lost 3 bases and 5 bases respectively, with 16 bases between them. The CDR3 sequence is CASSFLGTEPYGYTF. Here the CDR3 DNA reads TGTGCCAGCAGTTTCCTCGGGACGGAGCCGTATGGCTACACCTTC.

In its sample, this clonotype was seen many times. The chain combines TRBV14 with TRBJ2-7, with unresolved D. The CDR3 loop spans 13 amino acids. V lost 0 bases and J 2 bases, leaving 5 bases between the germline ends. The V gene's germline CDR1 is SGHDN and CDR2 FVKESK. The CDR3 protein is CASSQDLAYEQYF. Written as DNA, the CDR3 is TGTGCCAGCAGCCAAGATTTGGCCTACGAGCAGTACTTC.

This clonotype was detected many times. V and J are TRBV12-3 or TRBV12-4 and TRBJ2-2; D is undetermined. The CDR3 contains 13 residues. With 3 bases removed from V and 7 bases from J, the gap between germline ends came to 9 bases. The CDR3 sequence: CASSLMGDGELFF. The CDR3 region has the DNA TGTGCCAGCAGTTTGATGGGCGACGGGGAGCTGTTTTTT.